The clone carrying this T cell receptor beta chain was counted only a few times. The antigen remains unidentified. Alongside a J-beta primer mix, a sample-barcoded 5' primer served in a second PCR lasting about 7 to 11 cycles. From the 5' RACE reads, TCRdb called clonotypes with MiXCR, one entry per CDR3 protein. This table has roughly 860,000 distinct CDR3 sequences, around 62% appearing once. These data are taken from a study of blood T cells in healthy people across ages. Healthy Russian Caucasian donors spanned ages roughly 6 to 90 years. Points from the study as a whole: Naive T cell percentage showed a strong correlation with the diversity of TCR beta.

The sequenced material came from blood. The receptor was derived from a man aged 30 to 39 in good health.

CDR3 loop: CASSLSLVGETQYF. CDR3 coding DNA: TGTGCCAGCAGTTTAAGCCTAGTTGGTGAGACCCAGTACTTC. The chain carries TRBV28 and TRBJ2-5, with unresolved D. Trimming took off 2 bases at V and 5 bases at J, with 12 bases between the two ends. CDR1 and CDR2 (germline): MDHEN, SYDVKM. This CDR3 is built from 14 residues.